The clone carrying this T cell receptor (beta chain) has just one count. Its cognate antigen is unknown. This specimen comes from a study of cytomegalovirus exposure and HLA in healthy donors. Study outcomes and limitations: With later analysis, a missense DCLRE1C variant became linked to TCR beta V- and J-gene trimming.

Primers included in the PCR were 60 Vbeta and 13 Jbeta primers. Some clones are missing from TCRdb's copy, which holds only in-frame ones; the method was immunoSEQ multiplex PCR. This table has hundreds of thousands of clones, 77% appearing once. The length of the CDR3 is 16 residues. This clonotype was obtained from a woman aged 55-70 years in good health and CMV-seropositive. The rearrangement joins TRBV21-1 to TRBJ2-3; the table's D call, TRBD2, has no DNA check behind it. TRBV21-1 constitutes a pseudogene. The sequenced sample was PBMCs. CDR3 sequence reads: CASSKRGSRGGDTQYF. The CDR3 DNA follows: TGTGCCAGCAGCAAGCGCGGATCGAGGGGAGGAGATACGCAGTATTTT.